Described below is a single T cell receptor beta chain sequence and its context. Which antigen it targets is not known. No much larger clone is present one base from it, and per-base qualities are unavailable. The record originates from a study of OX40 agonist ivuxolimab in advanced cancers. Context from the whole study: The costimulatory receptor OX40 (CD134) was targeted by ivuxolimab, a fully human IgG2 agonistic monoclonal antibody. Intravenous ivuxolimab was administered to patients every 2 weeks at six dose levels: 0.01, 0.1, 0.3, 1.5, 3 and 10 mg/kg. Peripheral TCRbeta sequencing aimed to test whether ivuxolimab altered TCR sequence diversity and caused clonal T-cell expansion. Patients were allowed to have had prior anti-PD-1, anti-PD-L1 or anti-CTLA-4 therapy, and around 37% of the dose-escalation patients had previously received checkpoint inhibitors. In the dose-escalation cohort, nearly 85% of patients were male, and the mean age was around 60 years with a range of about 23 to 79. The paper covers the monotherapy dose-escalation part of the phase I ivuxolimab trial, which included N ≈ 50 patients. Of the 50 or so patients in dose escalation, about 19 had hepatocellular carcinoma, some 15 had melanoma, 9 had renal cell carcinoma and 9 had head and neck cancer. Partial responses were achieved by three dose-escalation patients, of whom one had hepatocellular carcinoma and two had cutaneous melanoma. General study outcomes and caveats: Low levels of normalized T-cell clonal expansion were also seen in some patients who did not respond. Partial responders in the 0.1-3.0 mg/kg groups had among the lowest normalized peripheral clonal expansion, especially among CD8+ T cells. After ivuxolimab, expanded clones were on average more numerous among CD8+ T cells than among CD4+ T cells. Which antigens the clonally expanded peripheral T cells were specific for was not determined. At doses of 0.1 to 3.0 mg/kg, clonal expansion of both CD4+ and CD8+ blood T cells was observed from baseline to week 6.

CDR1 and CDR2 are read off the germline V gene (reference sequence) as LNHDA and SQIVND. CDR3 length: 16 amino acids, cysteine to phenylalanine. Just the 48-base CDR3 DNA is kept, in frame starting at base 1. Trimming removed 3 bases from V and 1 base from J, leaving 10 bases between the germline ends. For sequencing of the TCRbeta CDR3 region, genomic DNA was extracted from the sorted cells. TCRbeta CDR3 regions were sequenced using the immunoSEQ Assay. TCRdb provides this immuneACCESS table in a form limited to in-frame rearrangements. Some clones are lacking; in checked studies, under half of them reflect an unresolved V gene, and why the rest are absent is not known. For this sample there are about 75,000 clones; 86% appear just once. Jointly, the top ten make up nearly 8% of the sample. The trial excluded patients who had a history of autoimmune disease or who were on systemic immunosuppression. Peripheral blood for TCR sequencing was collected from all dose cohorts at baseline, on cycle 4 day 1, and on cycle 7 day 1. Samples were obtained from an open-label, multicenter, first-in-human phase I dose-escalation trial of ivuxolimab. Adults with locally advanced or metastatic head and neck squamous cell, hepatocellular, melanoma or renal cell carcinoma were enrolled in the trial. Before TCR sequencing, CD4+ T cells and CD8+ T cells from peripheral blood were sorted into separate populations.

The receptor was isolated from an adult with an advanced solid tumor such as melanoma, head and neck, liver or kidney cancer. Sequencing was performed on CD4+ or CD8+ T cells sorted from blood, taken in a trial of the OX40 agonist ivuxolimab. The chain joins TRBV19 to TRBJ2-6; too little of a D gene remains to name it. Read as DNA, the sequence is TGTGCCAGTAGTATGATATCGGGTTCTGGGGCCAACGTCCTGACTTTC. It codes for CASSMISGSGANVLTF.